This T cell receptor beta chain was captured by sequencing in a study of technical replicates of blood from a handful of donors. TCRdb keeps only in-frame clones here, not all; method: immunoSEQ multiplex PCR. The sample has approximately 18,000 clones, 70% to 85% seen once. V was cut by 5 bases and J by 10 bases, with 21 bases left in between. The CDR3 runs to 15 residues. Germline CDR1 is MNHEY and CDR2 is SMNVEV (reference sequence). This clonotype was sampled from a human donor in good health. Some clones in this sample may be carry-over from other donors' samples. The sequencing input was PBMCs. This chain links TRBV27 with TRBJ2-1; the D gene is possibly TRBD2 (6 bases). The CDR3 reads CASSPEGSWISEQFF. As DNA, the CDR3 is TGTGCCAGCAGTCCGGAGGGTAGCTGGATTTCGGAGCAGTTCTTC.